The next 3 T cell receptor beta chains were all read from a single sample in a study of CD8+ T cells in alopecia areata. cDNA reverse transcribed from extracted RNA served as the sequencing template. Measured with immunoSEQ multiplex PCR; TCRdb has only the in-frame clones, and not every one. The data show roughly 200,000 clones, 56% seen once. Input material: CD8+ T cells sorted from blood. Source of these receptors: a human donor in good health.

This sequence joins TRBV29-1 and TRBJ1-2, with 7 bases lining up with TRBD1. V was clipped by 3 bases and J by 3 bases; unmatched bases: 4. Germline V lookup: CDR1 SQVTM, CDR2 ANQGSEA. This CDR3 comprises 13 residues. The DNA for the CDR3 is TGCAGCGTTGACGGGACAGCCTACTATGGCTACACCTTC. Translating gives CSVDGTAYYGYTF.

The chain combines TRBV5-1 with TRBJ2-7, with D maybe TRBD2 (6 bases). V lost 5 bases and J 1 base, leaving 10 bases between the germline ends. CDR3 length: 13 residues. In germline, CDR1 is SGHRS, CDR2 YFSETQ. The CDR3 region has the DNA TGCGCCAGCAGGATAGCGGATTCCTACGAGCAGTACTTC. Translated, it gives CASRIADSYEQYF.

The J gene is TRBJ1-2, the V gene TRBV11-2, with D perhaps TRBD1 (6 bases). Germline V gene data show CDR1 as SGHAT and CDR2 as FQNNGV. The CDR3 runs 14 residues. V was clipped by 5 bases and J by 4 bases, with 14 bases between them. The CDR3 protein is CASSGMDSSYGYTF. The CDR3 DNA is TGTGCCAGCAGCGGAATGGACAGTTCCTATGGCTACACCTTC.